A selection of T cell receptor beta chains follows, all from one sample in a study of CD8 T cells in Susac syndrome. TCRdb re-called the immunoSEQ multiplex PCR reads with MiXCR, one entry per CDR3 protein. This table has tens of thousands of distinct CDR3 sequences, under 96% appearing once. What was sequenced was CD4+ T cells from PBMCs. The receptors come from a human donor with multiple sclerosis. Each CDR3 is given without its conserved first and last residue. Fields, in order: clone size, CDR3 length, V gene, CDR3 protein. Rows may omit the clone size; those that give it use once, few, many or a size class.

NA	15	TRBV5-4	ASSLSGAGTSGNEQF
NA	15	TRBV3-1	ASSQVFGQGHNSPLH
NA	13	TRBV5-1	ASSLDGGLGYGYT
NA	10	TRBV12-3/TRBV12-4	ASHGGGPEQF
once	13	TRBV6-2/TRBV6-3	ASRPGLAGGYEQY
NA	11	TRBV30	AWSVLGGGELF
NA	10	TRBV30	AWSVSNYGYT
NA	13	TRBV7-9	ASRNPGQTNSPLH
NA	13	TRBV4-2	ASSLGPSEADTQY
NA	16	TRBV6-1	ASSSRWVSGQGKETQY
NA	13	TRBV3-1	ASSQVRDPGWPQH
NA	12	TRBV7-9	ASSLAARNTEAF
NA	14	TRBV3-1	ASSQDITGGSYEQY
NA	13	TRBV11-3	ASSFHPQRADTQY
once	10	TRBV5-1	ASSFTGDTQY
NA	13	TRBV25-1	ASSEGGAVTDTQY
NA	13	TRBV5-6	ASSLVRRGNYGYT
once	12	TRBV5-1	ASSLDRVYSEAF
NA	10	TRBV29-1	SVRTGGGGYT
NA	13	TRBV3-1	ASSQDLAANYGYT
NA	12	TRBV7-9	ASSASSMNTEAF
NA	14	TRBV30	AWSAPPTIRNSPLH
NA	10	TRBV7-2	ASRLRADTQY
once	13	TRBV7-9	ASSLPGAQNYGYT
NA	12	TRBV12-3/TRBV12-4	ASSFAQSNQPQH
NA	13	TRBV6-6	ASSYGRVTNSPLH
few	11	TRBV30	AWSFGRTDTQY
once	10	TRBV11-2	ASSLLERELF
NA	11	TRBV13	ASSQTGWLGYT
NA	14	TRBV7-6	ASSLVTLATNEKLF
NA	12	TRBV5-1	ASSQRTGGYGYT
NA	11	TRBV29-1	SASGGSGNTIY
NA	11	TRBV20-1	SARGTLNTEAF
NA	10	TRBV3-1	ASSQGARKLF
NA	12	TRBV3-1	ASSQRDDNSPLH
NA	11	TRBV6-2/TRBV6-3	ASRIPGWETQY
NA	10	TRBV20-1	SARGAGQPQH
NA	12	TRBV20-1	SARLPGPSTSLH
NA	12	TRBV5-1	ASSLDSTMDTQY
NA	10	TRBV2	ATRGGGQPQH
NA	15	TRBV7-9	ASSLVSGREAAYEQY
NA	12	TRBV20-1	SARFVGTNTEAF
once	12	TRBV2	ASSEGLAQETQY
NA	11	TRBV6-1	ASTKGANYGYT
few	13	TRBV5-1	ASSRSGQGSYEQY
NA	12	TRBV5-1	ASRGGLSQETQY
NA	11	TRBV5-1	ASSIHEEVEQF
NA	13	TRBV5-1	ASSPVGQLNTEAF
NA	12	TRBV30	AWSVGWAFEKLF
NA	15	TRBV12-3/TRBV12-4	ASSRGTGGVGNYGYT
NA	12	TRBV9	ASSPPGQHTEAF